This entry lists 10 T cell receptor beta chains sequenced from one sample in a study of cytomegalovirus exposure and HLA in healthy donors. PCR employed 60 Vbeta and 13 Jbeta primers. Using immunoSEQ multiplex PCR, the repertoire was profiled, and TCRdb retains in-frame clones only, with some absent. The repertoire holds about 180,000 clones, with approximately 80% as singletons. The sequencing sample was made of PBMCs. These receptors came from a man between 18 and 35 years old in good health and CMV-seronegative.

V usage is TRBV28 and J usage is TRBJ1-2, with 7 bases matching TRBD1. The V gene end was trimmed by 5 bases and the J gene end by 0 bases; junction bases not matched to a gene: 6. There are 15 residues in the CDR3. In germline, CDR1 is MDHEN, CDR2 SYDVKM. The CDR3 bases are TGTGCCAGCAGTCACGCGGACAGGACTAACTATGGCTACACCTTC. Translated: CASSHADRTNYGYTF.

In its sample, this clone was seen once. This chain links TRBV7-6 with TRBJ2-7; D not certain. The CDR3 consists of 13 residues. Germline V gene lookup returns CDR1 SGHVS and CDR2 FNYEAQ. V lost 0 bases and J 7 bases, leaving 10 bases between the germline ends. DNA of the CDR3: TGTGCCAGCAGCTTAGCCCCGTTAGTGGAGCAGTACTTC. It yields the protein CASSLAPLVEQYF.

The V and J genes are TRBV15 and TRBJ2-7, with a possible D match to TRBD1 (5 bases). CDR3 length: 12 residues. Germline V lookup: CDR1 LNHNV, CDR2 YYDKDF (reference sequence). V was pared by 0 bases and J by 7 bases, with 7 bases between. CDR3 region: CATSRDRGEQYF. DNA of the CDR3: TGTGCCACCAGCAGAGATAGGGGAGAGCAGTACTTC.

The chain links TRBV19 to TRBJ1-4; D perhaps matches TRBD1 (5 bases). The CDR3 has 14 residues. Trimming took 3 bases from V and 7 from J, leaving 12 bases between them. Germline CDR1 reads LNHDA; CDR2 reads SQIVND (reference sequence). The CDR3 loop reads CASSIRVGGEKLFF. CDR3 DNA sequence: TGTGCCAGTAGTATCAGGGTCGGTGGTGAAAAACTGTTTTTT.

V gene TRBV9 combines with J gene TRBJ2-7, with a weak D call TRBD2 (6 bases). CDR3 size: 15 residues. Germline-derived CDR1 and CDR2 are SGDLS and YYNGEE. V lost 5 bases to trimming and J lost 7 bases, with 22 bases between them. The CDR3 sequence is CASSGGWGKAREQYF. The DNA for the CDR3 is TGTGCCAGCAGTGGAGGGTGGGGGAAAGCTAGAGAGCAGTACTTC.

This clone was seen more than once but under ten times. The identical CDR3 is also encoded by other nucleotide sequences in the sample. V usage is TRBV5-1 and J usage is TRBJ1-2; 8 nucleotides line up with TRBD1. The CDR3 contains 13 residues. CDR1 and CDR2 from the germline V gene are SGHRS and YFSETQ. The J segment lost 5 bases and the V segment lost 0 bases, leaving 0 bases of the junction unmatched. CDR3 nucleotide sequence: TGCGCCAGCAGCTTGGACAGGGGGTATGGCTACACCTTC. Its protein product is CASSLDRGYGYTF.

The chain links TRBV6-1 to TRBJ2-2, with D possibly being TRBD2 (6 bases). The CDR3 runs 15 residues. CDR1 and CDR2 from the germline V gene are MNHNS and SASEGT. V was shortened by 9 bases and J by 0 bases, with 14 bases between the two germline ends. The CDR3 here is CASSGTETNTGELFF. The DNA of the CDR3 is TGTGCCAGTTCGGGGACTGAGACGAACACCGGGGAGCTGTTTTTT.

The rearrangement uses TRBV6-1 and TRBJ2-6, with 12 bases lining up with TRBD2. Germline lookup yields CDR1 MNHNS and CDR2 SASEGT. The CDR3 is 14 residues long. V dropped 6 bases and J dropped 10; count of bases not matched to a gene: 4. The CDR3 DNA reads TGTGCCAGCAGACTAGCGGGAGGAGTTAACGTCCTGACTTTC. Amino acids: CASRLAGGVNVLTF.

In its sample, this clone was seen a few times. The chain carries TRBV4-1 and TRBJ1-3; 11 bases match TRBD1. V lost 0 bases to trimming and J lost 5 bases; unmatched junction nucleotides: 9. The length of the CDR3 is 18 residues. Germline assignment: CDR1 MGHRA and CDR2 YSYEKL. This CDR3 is CASSQDRQDRGLRNTIYF. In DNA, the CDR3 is TGCGCCAGCAGCCAAGATCGGCAGGACAGGGGGCTAAGAAACACCATATATTTT.

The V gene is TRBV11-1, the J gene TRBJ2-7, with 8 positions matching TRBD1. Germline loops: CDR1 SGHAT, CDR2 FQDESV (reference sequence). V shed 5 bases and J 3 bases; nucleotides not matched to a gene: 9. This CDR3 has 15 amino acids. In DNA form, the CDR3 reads TGTGCCAGCAGCCCTCGCCAGGGGGCTTTCTACGAGCAGTACTTC. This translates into CASSPRQGAFYEQYF.